Listed here are 27 T cell receptor beta chains from one sample, sequenced in a study of blood T cell repertoires in COVID-19. Some clones are missing from TCRdb's copy, which holds only in-frame ones; the method was immunoSEQ multiplex PCR. The data show a few hundred thousand clones, with more than 85% seen just once and around 3% held by the top ten. Input material: PBMCs or T cells enriched from blood (not recorded which). The receptors come from a woman between 25 and 40 years old who had recovered from COVID-19.

The chain uses TRBV12-3 or TRBV12-4 and TRBJ1-2, with 7 bases identical to TRBD1. This CDR3 region has 13 residues. The junction had 5 bases not matched to a gene; V was cut back by 6 bases and J by 4 bases. CDR3 loop: CASSRDSVYGYTF. The DNA of the CDR3 is TGTGCCAGCAGCCGGGACAGCGTCTATGGCTACACCTTC.

The J gene is TRBJ1-3, the V gene TRBV5-1, with a tentative D call TRBD1 (5 bases). Per the germline V gene, CDR1 is SGHRS and CDR2 is YFSETQ. The CDR3 has 16 amino acids. With 7 bases removed from V and 0 bases from J, the gap between germline ends came to 17 bases. This CDR3 is CASRPDTPSSGNTIYF. In DNA form, the CDR3 reads TGCGCCAGCCGGCCGGACACCCCGAGCTCTGGAAACACCATATATTTT. The whole variable domain, filled in from reference TRBV5-1 and TRBJ1-3, reads KAGVTQTPRYLIKTRGQQVTLSCSPISGHRSVSWYQQTPGQGLQFLFEYFSETQRNKGNFPGRFSGRQFSNSRSEMNVSTLELGDSALYLCASRPDTPSSGNTIYFGEGSWLTVV.

There are a few counts of this clone. The chain has TRBV6-5 and TRBJ2-7; the D is unclear. The CDR3 covers 14 residues. The germline V gene encodes CDR1 MNHEY and CDR2 SVGAGI. Trimming left V 0 bases short and J 2 bases short, with 8 bases between. The CDR3 spells CASSYSGSTYEQYF. DNA for the CDR3: TGTGCCAGCAGTTACTCGGGCAGCACCTACGAGCAGTACTTC.

There are a few counts of this clone. This chain uses TRBV19 with TRBJ1-6; perhaps TRBD1 as D (5 bases). Trimming stripped 7 bases from V and 6 bases from J, with 16 bases between. The CDR3 has 15 amino acids. CDR1 is LNHDA and CDR2 is SQIVND in the germline V gene (reference sequence). CDR3 in amino acids: CASTPTVPGNSPLHF. CDR3 bases: TGTGCCAGTACTCCGACAGTGCCCGGTAATTCACCCCTCCACTTT. The full variable domain, with the rest looked up from reference TRBV19 and TRBJ1-6, is DGGITQSPKYLFRKEGQNVTLSCEQNLNHDAMYWYRQDPGQGLRLIYYSQIVNDFQKGDIAEGYSVSREKKESFPLTVTSAQKNPTAFYLCASTPTVPGNSPLHFGNGTRLTVT.

This clone was seen a single time. V gene TRBV19 combines with J gene TRBJ2-3; 8 bases fit TRBD1. The CDR3 spans 13 residues. Germline V gene lookup returns CDR1 LNHDA and CDR2 SQIVND (reference sequence). Germline trimming cut 4 bases from V and 9 bases from J; bases unmatched to any gene: 6. The CDR3 is CASSSLDRDTQYF. The CDR3, as DNA: TGTGCCAGTAGTAGCCTGGACAGGGACACGCAGTATTTT.

The gene calls are TRBV7-8 and TRBJ2-7; 10 bases line up with TRBD2. Unmatched junction bases numbered 4, after V lost 3 bases and J lost 2 bases. Looked up from germline, CDR1 is SGHVS and CDR2 is FQNEAQ. There are 15 residues in the CDR3. The DNA for the CDR3 is TGTGCCAGCAGCTTGCCAGCGGGAGGGCCCTACGAGCAGTACTTC. Translation: CASSLPAGGPYEQYF.

V and J are TRBV4-1 and TRBJ1-3; D call uncertain. The germline V gene has CDR1 MGHRA and CDR2 YSYEKL. The CDR3 sequence is 14 residues long. Deletions cut 1 base from V and 0 bases from J, with 4 bases between. Written as DNA, the CDR3 is TGCGCCAGCAGCCAAGTAGCCTCTGGAAACACCATATATTTT. Its protein product is CASSQVASGNTIYF.

This clone was counted once. This chain links TRBV29-1 with TRBJ2-3; TRBD2 agrees at 12 bases. CDR3 size: 19 residues. From germline, CDR1 is SQVTM and CDR2 ANQGSEA. V lost 1 base to trimming and J lost 2 bases; unmatched junction nucleotides: 13. Here the CDR3 reads CSVEGIHLAGGPVTDTQYF. CDR3 sequence (DNA): TGCAGCGTTGAAGGGATACACCTAGCGGGGGGGCCGGTCACAGATACGCAGTATTTT.

This clone showed up just once. V usage is TRBV19 and J usage is TRBJ2-2; D uncertain. CDR3 length: 14 amino acids. The germline gives CDR1 LNHDA, CDR2 SQIVND (reference sequence). Deletions cut 3 bases from V and 7 bases from J, with 12 bases between. The CDR3 here is CASSIWSGSGELFF. Here the CDR3 DNA reads TGTGCCAGTAGTATCTGGTCAGGTAGCGGGGAGCTGTTTTTT.

This clone was seen once. The J gene is TRBJ2-1, the V gene TRBV20-1, with 7 bases aligning to TRBD1. Germline CDR1 reads DFQATT; CDR2 reads SNEGSKA (reference sequence). The CDR3 runs 11 residues. The ends lost 4 bases at V and 8 bases at J; junction bases unmatched: 2. The CDR3, as DNA: TGCAGTGCTAATAGGGGGCATGAGCAGTTCTTC. It encodes CSANRGHEQFF.

The count of this clone is one. The chain links TRBV10-1 to TRBJ1-1; 7 bases agree with TRBD1. In germline, CDR1 is WNHNN, CDR2 SYGVQD (reference sequence). V shed 6 bases, J shed 10 bases, and the junction held 11 bases outside the gene matches. This CDR3 region has 13 residues. In DNA form, the CDR3 reads TGCGCCAGCAGAGACAGGGTTCTTGTGGGAGCTTTCTTT. Amino acid sequence: CASRDRVLVGAFF.

The genes are TRBV10-3 and TRBJ2-2, with 13 bases fitting TRBD2. With 3 bases clipped from V and 7 bases from J, the junction kept 8 bases outside the gene matches. Germline V lookup: CDR1 ENHRY, CDR2 SYGVKD. The CDR3 runs to 17 residues. Written as DNA, the CDR3 is TGTGCCATCAGTGACGCTACTAGCGGGAGGGTTGTCGGGGAGCTGTTTTTT. Its translation is CAISDATSGRVVGELFF.

The chain uses TRBV3-1 (or the pseudogene TRBV3-2) and TRBJ1-1; D remains ambiguous. Germline V CDR1 and CDR2: LGHDT, YNNKEL (reference sequence). CDR3 length: 14 amino acids. V was shortened by 1 base and J by 1 base, with 7 bases between the two germline ends. CDR3 residues: CASSQVWANTEAFF. CDR3 nucleotide sequence: TGTGCCAGCAGCCAAGTGTGGGCGAACACTGAAGCTTTCTTT.

The chain links TRBV27 to TRBJ2-2; 7 bases match TRBD2. The CDR3 sequence is 15 residues long. Trimming cost V 8 bases and J 7 bases; bases outside gene matches: 13. Germline V gives CDR1 MNHEY, CDR2 SMNVEV (reference sequence). In nucleotides, the CDR3 is TGTGCCAGCTTCCAAGGCGGGAGTACCCTCGGGGAGCTGTTTTTT. It is translated as CASFQGGSTLGELFF.

This clone has more than one count but fewer than ten. This chain joins TRBV18 and TRBJ1-1; tentative D call: TRBD1 (6 bases). Trimming shortened V by 2 bases and J by 7 bases, and 11 bases separated the two germline ends. This CDR3 is 13 amino acids long. CDR1 and CDR2 (germline): KGHSH, LQKENI. CDR3 amino acids: CASSPGTRGEAFF. Written as DNA, the CDR3 is TGTGCCAGCTCACCAGGGACAAGGGGTGAAGCTTTCTTT.

The V gene is TRBV2, the J gene TRBJ2-1; D gene uncertain. The CDR3 sequence is 13 residues long. From germline, CDR1 is SNHLY and CDR2 FYNNEI. V dropped 4 bases and J dropped 4 bases, with 8 bases sitting between them. The CDR3 DNA follows: TGTGCCAGCAGTGTCATTAGTTACAATGAGCAGTTCTTC. Its protein is CASSVISYNEQFF.

In its sample, this clone was seen a few times. This chain links TRBV6-4 with TRBJ2-2; 10 bases line up with TRBD1. Trimming cost V 4 bases and J 6 bases; bases outside gene matches: 5. The CDR3 length is 15 residues. Germline CDR1 MRHNA, CDR2 SNTAGT. The CDR3 bases are TGTGCCAGCAGTGCCCGGGACAGGGGTCCCGGGGAGCTGTTTTTT. Its protein is CASSARDRGPGELFF.

In this sample, this clone turned up a few times. The V call is TRBV5-4, the J call TRBJ2-7; tentative D call: TRBD2 (5 bases). Deletions cut 7 bases from V and 0 bases from J, with 17 bases between. CDR1 SGHNT and CDR2 YYREEE come from the germline V gene (reference sequence). The CDR3 runs 15 residues. CDR3 bases: TGTGCCAGCTCCCCAGGAGGTGGAGTCTCCTACGAGCAGTACTTC. Its protein product is CASSPGGGVSYEQYF.

V usage is TRBV27 and J usage is TRBJ2-1; 7 nucleotides align to TRBD2. Germline lookup yields CDR1 MNHEY and CDR2 SMNVEV (reference sequence). This CDR3 is built from 17 residues. J gave up 3 bases and V 2 bases, and 10 bases lay outside the gene matches. The CDR3 loop reads CASSLAGDLRGYNEQFF. The CDR3 nucleotides read TGTGCCAGCAGTTTAGCGGGGGACCTTCGGGGCTACAATGAGCAGTTCTTC.

The V call is TRBV7-8, the J call TRBJ2-7; 11 nucleotides line up with TRBD2. CDR1 and CDR2 (germline): SGHVS, FQNEAQ. The V gene end was trimmed by 5 bases and the J gene end by 1 base; junction bases not matched to a gene: 10. The CDR3 totals 17 residues. This CDR3 is CASSQWMTSGMSYEQYF. The CDR3 DNA sequence: TGTGCCAGCAGCCAGTGGATGACTAGCGGGATGTCCTACGAGCAGTACTTC.

This rearrangement joins TRBV4-1 to TRBJ2-3, with 12 bases lining up with TRBD2. The CDR3 covers 15 residues. CDR1 and CDR2 (germline): MGHRA, YSYEKL. J was trimmed by 6 bases and V by 4 bases; bases with no gene match: 5. As DNA, the CDR3 is TGCGCCAGCAGCCTCCTAGCGGGGGGGCCTGATACGCAGTATTTT. This gives the protein CASSLLAGGPDTQYF.

A single count supports this clone. This chain links TRBV30 with TRBJ2-2; 9 bases agree with TRBD1. From germline, CDR1 is GTSNPN and CDR2 SVGIG (reference sequence). Trimming took 5 bases from V and 3 from J; bases not matched to a gene: 4. This CDR3 region has 14 residues. DNA of the CDR3: TGTGCCTGGGAACAGGGGGCGGACACCGGGGAGCTGTTTTTT. This translates into CAWEQGADTGELFF.

This clone showed up just a few times. The J gene is TRBJ1-2, the V gene TRBV7-2, with 7 bases identical to TRBD1. Germline V gene data show CDR1 as SGHTA and CDR2 as FQGNSA. V gave up 5 bases and J gave up 6 bases; unmatched junction bases: 6. The CDR3 is 13 residues long. The CDR3 nucleotides read TGTGCCAGCAGCCTAGGGGGCAAACATGGCTACACCTTC. Its translation: CASSLGGKHGYTF.

The rearrangement links TRBV4-2 to TRBJ1-1; TRBD1 agrees at 9 bases. This CDR3 comprises 13 residues. Looked up from germline, CDR1 is LGHNA and CDR2 is YNFKEQ. V trimming: 0 bases; J trimming: 10 bases; junction bases outside the gene matches: 3. CDR3 bases: TGTGCCAGCAGCCAAGAAGGGACAGGGCGAGCTTTCTTT. Translation gives CASSQEGTGRAFF.

The gene calls are TRBV18 and TRBJ2-2; maybe TRBD1 (5 bases). Trimming stripped 2 bases from V and 5 bases from J, with 6 bases between. The germline V gene has CDR1 KGHSH and CDR2 LQKENI. The CDR3 loop spans 13 amino acids. The CDR3 here is CASSPAGTGELFF. For the CDR3, the DNA is TGTGCCAGCTCACCAGCAGGGACCGGGGAGCTGTTTTTT.

The chain carries TRBV11-2 and TRBJ1-2, with unresolved D. V shed 4 bases and J shed 6 bases, with 9 bases lying between them. Germline CDR1 and CDR2: SGHAT and FQNNGV. This CDR3 has 12 amino acids. The CDR3 region has the DNA TGTGCCAGCAGCTCAGAGGCTCATGGCTACACCTTC. Encoded protein: CASSSEAHGYTF.

This chain links TRBV5-1 with TRBJ2-7; 9 nucleotides align to TRBD2. Trimming took 5 bases from V and 3 from J; bases not matched to a gene: 6. The CDR3 runs 14 residues. CDR1 SGHRS and CDR2 YFSETQ come from the germline V gene. CDR3 region: CASRGSGSLYEQYF. As DNA, the CDR3 is TGCGCCAGCAGGGGTAGCGGGAGTCTCTACGAGCAGTACTTC.